These 25 T cell receptor beta chains were sequenced from one sample in a study of a mutant IDH1 vaccine in newly diagnosed glioma (dated by TCRdb to about 2021). The sample's time point, from its label and the paper: week 47, end of study. Every vaccine dose consisted of 300 ug of a 20-mer mutant IDH1 peptide in Montanide, administered subcutaneously together with topical imiquimod. Libraries were built with the immunoSEQ multiplex PCR assay. The table was pulled from immuneACCESS by TCRdb, which kept in-frame rearrangements only. Such tables lose some clones; where checked, under half of the loss comes from unresolved V genes, and the rest has no known cause. The sample table lists over 75,000 clones, approximately 78% of them with a count of one. Of the sample, 4% to 5.5% falls within the top ten clones. Antigens of these TCRs are unknown. The sample consisted of PBMCs, taken from a glioma patient whose treatment included an IDH1 peptide vaccine. The receptors derive from a man aged 35 to 55 with glioma.

V gene TRBV7-2 combines with J gene TRBJ2-5; 12 bases fit TRBD2. V lost 4 bases, J lost 3 bases, and 6 bases stayed unmatched. The germline gives CDR1 SGHTA, CDR2 FQGNSA. The CDR3 loop spans 16 amino acids. The CDR3 nucleotides read TGTGCCAGCAGCTCGCGACTAGCGGGGGAGAAAGAGACCCAGTACTTC. It translates to CASSSRLAGEKETQYF.

The chain employs TRBV5-4 and TRBJ1-5; 11 bases are shared with TRBD1. Germline V CDR1 and CDR2: SGHNT, YYREEE (reference sequence). This CDR3 is 16 amino acids long. After removal of 4 bases from V and 6 bases from J, the junction contained 9 bases not matched to a gene. CDR3: CASSPGQGAGGQPQHF. CDR3 coding DNA: TGTGCCAGCAGCCCAGGACAGGGGGCAGGGGGTCAGCCCCAGCATTTT.

The chain is built from TRBV19 and TRBJ1-5; TRBD1 matches 9 bases. This CDR3 is built from 16 residues. The ends lost 5 bases at V and 2 bases at J; junction bases unmatched: 7. Germline CDR1 and CDR2: LNHDA and SQIVND (reference sequence). CDR3 nucleotide sequence: TGTGCCAGTAGTGGCGTGACAGGGGGAGGCAATCAGCCCCAGCATTTT. The encoded protein is CASSGVTGGGNQPQHF. The whole variable domain, remainder taken from reference TRBV19 and TRBJ1-5, is DGGITQSPKYLFRKEGQNVTLSCEQNLNHDAMYWYRQDPGQGLRLIYYSQIVNDFQKGDIAEGYSVSREKKESFPLTVTSAQKNPTAFYLCASSGVTGGGNQPQHFGDGTRLSIL.

This chain links TRBV6-5 with TRBJ1-6; 7 nucleotides line up with TRBD1. The CDR3 is 15 residues long. Looked up from germline, CDR1 is MNHEY and CDR2 is SVGAGI. Losses at the gene ends were 2 bases for V and 7 bases for J; bases not matched to a gene: 5. In nucleotides, the CDR3 is TGTGCCAGCAGTTACCAGACAGGGCCAAATTCACCCCTCCACTTT. It encodes CASSYQTGPNSPLHF.

The chain employs TRBV15 and TRBJ2-3; 8 bases agree with TRBD2. Trimming cost V 4 bases and J 0 bases; bases outside gene matches: 0. CDR1 and CDR2 (germline): LNHNV, YYDKDF (reference sequence). The CDR3 has 14 residues. CDR3 loop: CATSTSGSTDTQYF. DNA for the CDR3: TGTGCCACCAGCACTAGCGGGAGCACAGATACGCAGTATTTT.

The V call is TRBV6-1, the J call TRBJ1-2, with 10 bases lining up with TRBD1. The J segment lost 2 bases and the V segment lost 4 bases, leaving 4 bases of the junction unmatched. The germline gives CDR1 MNHNS, CDR2 SASEGT. This CDR3 spans 15 amino acids. CDR3 coding DNA: TGTGCCAGCAGTGTCCGGACAGGGGGAAACTATGGCTACACCTTC. It translates to CASSVRTGGNYGYTF.

The count of this clone is one. The CDR3 loop reads CASSPGTGNTGELFF. DNA of the CDR3: TGTGCCAGCTCACCAGGGACAGGGAACACCGGGGAGCTGTTTTTT. This chain joins TRBV18 and TRBJ2-2, with TRBD1 matching over 8 bases. Germline CDR1 KGHSH, CDR2 LQKENI. The CDR3 totals 15 residues. After removal of 2 bases from V and 1 base from J, the junction contained 0 bases not matched to a gene.

V and J are TRBV6-6 and TRBJ1-5; maybe TRBD1 (5 bases). V was clipped by 8 bases and J by 4 bases, with 15 bases between them. The CDR3 extends over 14 amino acids. Germline CDR1 and CDR2: MNHNY and SVGAGI (reference sequence). The CDR3 sequence is CASEPGRGNQPQHF. CDR3 DNA sequence: TGTGCCAGCGAGCCGGGACGGGGGAATCAGCCCCAGCATTTT.

J is TRBJ2-7 and V is TRBV6-5; D might be TRBD1 (5 bases). The CDR3 sequence is 13 residues long. Germline-derived CDR1 and CDR2 are MNHEY and SVGAGI. Trimming pared 2 bases from V and 6 bases from J, leaving 11 bases between. The CDR3 here is CASSYRQGGEQYF. The CDR3 DNA sequence: TGTGCCAGCAGTTACCGGCAGGGCGGCGAGCAGTACTTC.

The gene calls are TRBV11-1 and TRBJ1-1, with D maybe TRBD1 (6 bases). Germline loops: CDR1 SGHAT, CDR2 FQDESV (reference sequence). V lost 3 bases and J lost 0, with 14 bases in between. The CDR3 runs to 16 residues. The CDR3: CASSFRTVPLNTEAFF. The DNA for the CDR3 is TGTGCCAGCAGCTTCCGGACAGTTCCTTTGAACACTGAAGCTTTCTTT.

The chain links TRBV7-2 to TRBJ2-4; D possibly corresponds to TRBD1 (5 bases). This CDR3 contains 17 residues. Trimming left V 5 bases short and J 3 bases short, with 20 bases between. Germline V CDR1 and CDR2: SGHTA, FQGNSA. The CDR3 coding sequence is TGTGCCAGCAGCCCTGCAGGGCTGAATCCCTTCAAAAACATTCAGTACTTC. Translated: CASSPAGLNPFKNIQYF.

CDR3 loop: CASSPQIWDGGTGELFF. In DNA form, the CDR3 reads TGTGCCAGCAGCCCTCAGATATGGGATGGAGGCACCGGGGAGCTGTTTTTT. J is TRBJ2-2 and V is TRBV7-6; D might be TRBD2 (5 bases). Trimming cost V 5 bases and J 4 bases, with 20 bases left between them. CDR3 length: 17 residues. Looked up from germline, CDR1 is SGHVS and CDR2 is FNYEAQ.

The chain has TRBV19 and TRBJ2-3, with D perhaps being TRBD1 or TRBD2 (6 bases each). CDR3 length equals 15 residues. CDR1 is LNHDA and CDR2 is SQIVND in the germline V gene (reference sequence). Trimming removed 3 bases at V and 0 bases at J, with 10 bases between. The CDR3 region has the DNA TGTGCCAGTAGTATTTGGGGGGCTAGCACAGATACGCAGTATTTT. Its translation: CASSIWGASTDTQYF.

This sequence joins TRBV5-1 and TRBJ2-7; D is possibly TRBD2 (5 bases). V was trimmed by 1 base and J by 3 bases, leaving 14 bases between them. Per germline, CDR1 SGHRS and CDR2 YFSETQ. The CDR3 consists of 15 residues. The CDR3 DNA sequence: TGCGCCAGCAGCTTGTCTGGGATTAGCGACTACGAGCAGTACTTC. Protein sequence: CASSLSGISDYEQYF.

The rearrangement uses TRBV4-3 and TRBJ2-5; 11 bases are shared with TRBD1. The end of the DNA is better explained by TRBJ2-7, so the J call may be wrong. There are 17 residues in the CDR3. Germline V gene data show CDR1 as LGHNA and CDR2 as YSLEER. The CDR3 sequence: CASSQVWSRTGGGEQYF. The CDR3 DNA follows: TGCGCCAGCAGCCAAGTTTGGTCCCGGACAGGGGGCGGCGAGCAGTACTTC.

Written as DNA, the CDR3 is TGTGCCAGCAGCCAAGATGTGGGGGATACGCAGTATTTT. It specifies CASSQDVGDTQYF. V usage is TRBV4-2 and J usage is TRBJ2-3, with D unclear. V dropped 0 bases and J dropped 6 bases, with 7 bases sitting between them. The CDR3 spans 13 residues. Germline V gene lookup returns CDR1 LGHNA and CDR2 YNFKEQ.

This sequence joins TRBV19 and TRBJ2-5; TRBD2 aligns across 7 bases. The V gene's germline CDR1 is LNHDA and CDR2 SQIVND (reference sequence). Unmatched junction bases numbered 13, after V lost 5 bases and J lost 4 bases. The CDR3 runs to 16 residues. In DNA, the CDR3 is TGTGCCAGTAGTCCCGGCAGACTAGTAGCGGGAGAGACCCAGTACTTC. It codes for CASSPGRLVAGETQYF.

This chain links TRBV6-5 with TRBJ2-5; D is uncertain. Trimming left V 2 bases short and J 3 bases short, with 10 bases between. The CDR3 consists of 14 residues. Germline values: CDR1 MNHEY, CDR2 SVGAGI. The CDR3 loop reads CASSYGQVKETQYF. CDR3 DNA: TGTGCCAGCAGTTACGGGCAGGTCAAAGAGACCCAGTACTTC.

This clone was counted only a few times. The chain recombines TRBV7-6 with TRBJ2-7; D remains unclear. Germline V lookup: CDR1 SGHVS, CDR2 FNYEAQ. This CDR3 is 14 amino acids long. V shed 1 base and J shed 0 bases, with 7 bases lying between them. The CDR3 loop is CASSLGVSSYEQYF. DNA of the CDR3: TGTGCCAGCAGCTTAGGTGTAAGCTCCTACGAGCAGTACTTC.

The genes are TRBV6-1 and TRBJ1-3, with 10 bases fitting TRBD1. The junction had 6 bases not matched to a gene; V was cut back by 2 bases and J by 2 bases. The length of the CDR3 is 17 residues. CDR1 is MNHNS and CDR2 is SASEGT in the germline V gene. CDR3 amino acids: CASSESTGTGAGNTIYF. In DNA, the CDR3 is TGTGCCAGCAGTGAAAGCACCGGGACAGGGGCTGGAAACACCATATATTTT.

The chain employs TRBV5-1 and TRBJ1-5; TRBD1 matches 7 bases. J lost 3 bases, V lost 4 bases, and 7 bases had no gene match. Germline assignment: CDR1 SGHRS and CDR2 YFSETQ. This CDR3 is built from 15 residues. The chain's CDR3 is CASSLTGADNQPQHF. CDR3 sequence (DNA): TGCGCCAGCAGCCTCACAGGGGCGGACAATCAGCCCCAGCATTTT.

The chain joins TRBV5-1 to TRBJ1-2, with 7 bases aligning to TRBD1. There are 12 residues in the CDR3. V was clipped by 4 bases and J by 6 bases; unmatched bases: 3. CDR1 is SGHRS, CDR2 YFSETQ, per germline. CDR3 sequence reads: CASSNGTDGYTF. For the CDR3, the DNA is TGCGCCAGCAGCAACGGGACAGATGGCTACACCTTC.

V and J are TRBV7-2 and TRBJ1-2; D gene ambiguous. The CDR3 sequence is 15 residues long. Germline CDR1 and CDR2: SGHTA and FQGNSA. The ends were cut back, 2 bases at V and 4 bases at J, with 14 bases in the middle. This chain's CDR3 is CASSLTGVVPYGYTF. As DNA, the CDR3 is TGTGCCAGCAGCTTAACCGGTGTGGTTCCCTATGGCTACACCTTC. Supplemented by reference TRBV7-2 and TRBJ1-2, the full variable domain reads GAGVSQSPSNKVTEKGKDVELRCDPISGHTALYWYRQSLGQGLEFLIYFQGNSAPDKSGLPSDRFSAERTGGSVSTLTIQRTQQEDSAVYLCASSLTGVVPYGYTFGSGTRLTVV.

The chain carries TRBV4-2 and TRBJ2-7; 7 bases map to TRBD1. The CDR3 contains 13 residues. The ends lost 4 bases at V and 3 bases at J; junction bases unmatched: 3. CDR1 and CDR2 from the germline V gene are LGHNA and YNFKEQ. DNA for the CDR3: TGTGCCAGCAGCCCCGGGACAGTCTACGAGCAGTACTTC. This encodes CASSPGTVYEQYF.

This clone appeared a few times. CDR3 loop: CASSLGGPNQPQHF. The CDR3 DNA is TGCGCCAGCAGCTTGGGTGGGCCCAATCAGCCCCAGCATTTT. The J gene is TRBJ1-5, the V gene TRBV5-1; no definite D call. The germline V and J ends were trimmed by 0 bases and 3 bases, with 7 bases remaining between them. The CDR3 spans 14 residues. The germline V gene encodes CDR1 SGHRS and CDR2 YFSETQ.